This TCR beta chain was captured in a study of blood T cells in healthy people across ages. General study points: A conclusive naive versus antigen-experienced comparison was prevented by the unsorted PBMCs.

The CDR3 spans 14 residues. The ends were cut back, 4 bases at V and 5 bases at J, with 14 bases in the middle. The germline V gene has CDR1 SNHLY and CDR2 FYNNEI. A remark on this clonotype: The antigen is unknown.

A second PCR of 7 to 11 cycles used a sample-barcoded 5' primer and a J-beta primer mix. TCRdb re-called the 5' RACE reads through MiXCR, storing one row per CDR3 protein. The profile shows hundreds of thousands of distinct CDR3 sequences, roughly three fifths of them singletons. This receptor was taken from a man aged 40-55 years in good health. Sequencing was done on a sample of blood. This chain connects TRBV2 to TRBJ2-5, with D possibly matching TRBD2 (7 bases). The CDR3 coding sequence is TGTGCCAGCAGTGTACAGGGAGGGTTGGAGACCCAGTACTTC. As protein: CASSVQGGLETQYF.